The 15 T cell receptor beta chains given below trace back to one sample, sequenced in a study of blood T cell repertoires in COVID-19. The table came from immunoSEQ multiplex PCR; TCRdb's copy has only in-frame clones and leaves some out. There are roughly 89,000 clones in the sample; about 82% occur only once, and roughly a sixth lies in the top ten. What was sequenced was peripheral blood. The receptors here all came from a woman at least 80 years old with acute or convalescent COVID-19.

V gene TRBV3-1 (or the pseudogene TRBV3-2) combines with J gene TRBJ2-3; possibly TRBD1 for D (6 bases). This CDR3 spans 15 amino acids. Germline V gives CDR1 LGHDT, CDR2 YNNKEL (reference sequence). V shed 5 bases and J shed 1 base, with 13 bases lying between them. CDR3 in amino acids: CASSSTGHGTDTQYF. Written as DNA, the CDR3 is TGTGCCAGCAGCTCAACAGGGCACGGCACAGATACGCAGTATTTT.

This clone turned up a few times. The chain is built from TRBV7-2 and TRBJ1-2; D is possibly TRBD1 (6 bases). The ends were cut back, 1 base at V and 4 bases at J, with 13 bases in the middle. This CDR3 region has 15 residues. Germline CDR1 SGHTA, CDR2 FQGNSA. The CDR3 DNA reads as TGTGCCAGCAGCTTAGAGACAGGCCCTAGCTATGGCTACACCTTC. Translated, it gives CASSLETGPSYGYTF. The whole variable domain, remainder taken from reference TRBV7-2 and TRBJ1-2, is GAGVSQSPSNKVTEKGKDVELRCDPISGHTALYWYRQSLGQGLEFLIYFQGNSAPDKSGLPSDRFSAERTGGSVSTLTIQRTQQEDSAVYLCASSLETGPSYGYTFGSGTRLTVV.

A remark on this clone: The same CDR3 is also encoded by other DNA sequences in this sample. The CDR3 DNA follows: TGTGCCAGTAAAGCTCAGGGGTCCCCCCAAGAGACCCAGTACTTC. It is translated as CASKAQGSPQETQYF. V and J are TRBV19 and TRBJ2-5, with D maybe TRBD1 (6 bases). V was trimmed by 7 bases and J by 1 base, leaving 16 bases between them. Germline CDR1 LNHDA, CDR2 SQIVND (reference sequence). CDR3 length equals 15 residues.

The V gene is TRBV14, the J gene TRBJ2-2; no definite D call. V lost 1 base to trimming and J lost 3 bases, with 9 bases between them. The V gene's germline CDR1 is SGHDN and CDR2 FVKESK. The CDR3 covers 15 residues. This CDR3 is CASSQVRTDTGELFF. The DNA for the CDR3 is TGTGCCAGCAGCCAAGTTAGAACGGACACCGGGGAGCTGTTTTTT.

This chain joins TRBV7-2 and TRBJ1-6; D gene uncertain. Germline V gene sequence: CDR1 SGHTA, CDR2 FQGNSA. The CDR3 consists of 11 residues. The V and J ends lost 4 bases and 7 bases respectively, with 2 bases between them. The CDR3 DNA reads TGTGCCAGCAGCTCGAATTCACCCCTCCACTTT. It yields the protein CASSSNSPLHF.

The V gene is TRBV29-1, the J gene TRBJ1-1; D is unclear. This CDR3 comprises 11 residues. V gave up 2 bases and J gave up 6 bases, with 7 bases separating them. Germline values: CDR1 SQVTM, CDR2 ANQGSEA. The CDR3 region has the DNA TGCAGCGTTGAAATTGGAGCTGAAGCTTTCTTT. It encodes CSVEIGAEAFF.

The chain joins TRBV7-9 to TRBJ2-1; 8 positions agree with TRBD1. The V gene's germline CDR1 is SEHNR and CDR2 FQNEAQ (reference sequence). This CDR3 is 19 amino acids long. V shed 5 bases, J shed 1 base, and the junction held 16 bases outside the gene matches. CDR3 amino acids: CASSDQHTGTGGSYNEQFF. For the CDR3, the DNA is TGTGCCAGCAGCGACCAACACACCGGGACAGGTGGATCCTACAATGAGCAGTTCTTC. Together with reference TRBV7-9 and TRBJ2-1, the CDR3 gives the full variable domain: DTGVSQNPRHKITKRGQNVTFRCDPISEHNRLYWYRQTLGQGPEFLTYFQNEAQLEKSRLLSDRFSAERPKGSFSTLEIQRTEQGDSAMYLCASSDQHTGTGGSYNEQFFGPGTRLTVL.

V is TRBV24-1 and J is TRBJ1-2; TRBD1 matches 12 bases. This CDR3 is 14 amino acids long. The junction had 5 bases not matched to a gene; V was cut back by 2 bases and J by 11 bases. Germline assignment: CDR1 KGHDR and CDR2 SFDVKD. Here the CDR3 reads CATSDSRDRGLYTF. The CDR3 region has the DNA TGTGCCACCAGTGATTCCCGGGACAGGGGGCTTTACACCTTC.

The rearrangement uses TRBV4-1 and TRBJ1-2; D might be TRBD1 (6 bases). Germline assignment: CDR1 MGHRA and CDR2 YSYEKL. The CDR3 length is 18 residues. The germline V and J ends were trimmed by 1 base and 6 bases, with 24 bases remaining between them. The CDR3 region is CASSQGPSEATGPHGYTF. The CDR3 DNA reads as TGCGCCAGCAGCCAAGGCCCCTCCGAGGCGACAGGTCCTCATGGCTACACCTTC.

This clone was detected only once. The CDR3 carries no conserved terminal phenylalanine or tryptophan, so it likely arises from a read error. The limits of the CDR3 on the DNA are not certain, so only TCRdb's listed CDR3 is given. The chain joins TRBV12-3 or TRBV12-4 to TRBJ1-2. The CDR3 is 9 residues long, ends included. The CDR3: CASSLCWTV.

Written as DNA, the CDR3 is TGCAGTGCTAGTAGGGGGATCCAAGAGACCCAGTACTTC. It encodes CSASRGIQETQYF. The rearrangement uses TRBV20-1 and TRBJ2-5; weak D call: TRBD1 (6 bases). V lost 3 bases, J lost 1 base, and 9 bases lay in between. The germline gives CDR1 DFQATT, CDR2 SNEGSKA (reference sequence). There are 13 residues in the CDR3.

This chain links TRBV28 with TRBJ1-2; tentatively, D is TRBD1 (6 bases). Germline V gene sequence: CDR1 MDHEN, CDR2 SYDVKM. The CDR3 is 11 amino acids. Trimming removed 4 bases from V and 11 bases from J, with 11 bases in between. CDR3 nucleotide sequence: TGTGCCAGCAGTTCGGGCAGGGGATACACCTTC. As protein: CASSSGRGYTF.

The CDR3, as DNA: TGTGCCAGCAGCTTGGAAGGGGGGGATGGCTACACCTTC. It specifies CASSLEGGDGYTF. V and J are TRBV5-5 and TRBJ1-2; a possible D gene is TRBD1 (6 bases). Trimming took off 0 bases at V and 6 bases at J, with 9 bases between the two ends. The CDR3 consists of 13 residues. The germline CDR1 and CDR2 sequences are SGHKS and YYEKEE (reference sequence).

This chain uses TRBV30 with TRBJ1-5; 8 bases agree with TRBD1. Per germline, CDR1 GTSNPN and CDR2 SVGIG (reference sequence). This CDR3 spans 11 amino acids. Trimming at V came to 1 base and at J to 12 bases, leaving 2 bases not matched to a gene. CDR3 coding DNA: TGTGCCTGGAGTGGGACAGGGATCCAGCATTTT. Its protein product is CAWSGTGIQHF.

There are a few counts of this clone. The chain links TRBV27 to TRBJ1-3; 7 nucleotides line up with TRBD1. Germline V lookup: CDR1 MNHEY, CDR2 SMNVEV (reference sequence). CDR3 length: 15 residues. Germline trimming cut 4 bases from V and 0 bases from J; bases unmatched to any gene: 3. Here the CDR3 DNA reads TGTGCCAGCAGTTCCCAGGGGGGCTCTGGAAACACCATATATTTT. This encodes CASSSQGGSGNTIYF.